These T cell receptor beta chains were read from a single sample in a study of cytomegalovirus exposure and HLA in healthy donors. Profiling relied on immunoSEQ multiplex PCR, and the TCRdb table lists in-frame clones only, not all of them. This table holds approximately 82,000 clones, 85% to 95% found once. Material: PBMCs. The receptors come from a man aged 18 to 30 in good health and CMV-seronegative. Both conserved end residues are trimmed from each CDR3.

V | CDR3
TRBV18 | ASSLYVLGGGSEPQH
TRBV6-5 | ASSYSINGQGGKAF
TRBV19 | ASSFGTPNTEAF
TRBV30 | AWRAGGAVGYT
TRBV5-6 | ASSPTSIYGYT
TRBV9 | ASSVVPDYNSPLH
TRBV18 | ASSPQTDPSYEQY
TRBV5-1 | ASSTGTQNTEAF
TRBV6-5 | ASSLDRANTGELF
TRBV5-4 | ASSLASQGWDTQY
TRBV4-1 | ASSHPGTGIRDEQF
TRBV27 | ASSLFSGEQF